The rows below give T cell receptor beta chains drawn from one sample of a study of early T cells in non-severe SARS-CoV-2 infection. TCRdb reprocessed the 5' RACE reads via MiXCR and lists one record per CDR3 protein. The sample holds about 55,000 distinct CDR3 sequences, 14% to 15% seen once. The material was whole blood, obtained at baseline. The receptors shown here come from an adult who was a healthcare worker with PCR-confirmed SARS-CoV-2 infection or an uninfected control (not recorded which). CDR3s include the opening cysteine and the closing phenylalanine or tryptophan. A D gene is named only where the DNA matches it firmly. Where a row states a size, it is once, few, many or the class of an expanded clone; other rows omit it.

cdr3_aa cdr3_nt d_call j_call v_call clone_size
CASSLVGAGNTEAFF TGTGCCAGCAGCTTGGTTGGGGCAGGGAACACTGAAGCTTTCTTT - TRBJ1-1 TRBV5-4 few
CATSNTGGPEAFF TGTGCCACCAGCAACACAGGGGGCCCGGAAGCTTTCTTT TRBD1 TRBJ1-1 TRBV15 few
CASSQDSHTDTQYF TGCGCCAGCAGCCAGGACTCCCACACAGATACGCAGTATTTT - TRBJ2-3 TRBV4-1 many
CASSLSGVQETQYF TGTGCCAGCAGCTTGTCCGGGGTCCAAGAGACCCAGTACTTC - TRBJ2-5 TRBV11-2 few
CASSLALQPQHF TGTGCCAGCAGCCTTGCTCTTCAGCCCCAGCATTTT - TRBJ1-5 TRBV7-2 many
CASSELAGSYNEQFF TGTGCCAGCAGTGAACTAGCGGGCTCCTACAATGAGCAGTTCTTC TRBD2 TRBJ2-1 TRBV6-1 medium-sized
CASRENSADTQYF TGTGCCAGCAGGGAGAATTCGGCAGATACGCAGTATTTT - TRBJ2-3 TRBV3-1 few
CASHGLGKDEQYF TGCGCCAGCCACGGTTTAGGGAAGGACGAGCAGTACTTC - TRBJ2-7 TRBV4-1 -
CASSVVLSRGGTEAFF TGTGCCAGCAGCGTAGTTCTATCCAGGGGAGGTACTGAAGCTTTCTTT - TRBJ1-1 TRBV9 -
CASSLGGDRATYEQYF TGCGCCAGCAGCCTAGGAGGGGACAGGGCGACCTACGAGCAGTACTTC TRBD1 TRBJ2-7 TRBV4-1 -
CASSPRTVSYEQYF TGCGCCAGCAGCCCCCGGACGGTTTCCTACGAGCAGTACTTC - TRBJ2-7 TRBV5-1 -
CSVVHTDTQYF TGCAGCGTTGTCCACACAGATACGCAGTATTTT - TRBJ2-3 TRBV29-1 -
CACDSPDPPYGYTF TGTGCCTGTGACAGTCCTGATCCCCCTTATGGCTACACCTTC - TRBJ1-2 TRBV12-3/TRBV12-4 -
CASSGFRGFTEAFF TGTGCCAGCAGCGGTTTCAGGGGTTTCACTGAAGCTTTCTTT - TRBJ1-1 TRBV5-6 few
CATSRGIGGTEAFF TGTGCCACCAGCAGAGGTATTGGGGGCACTGAAGCTTTCTTT - TRBJ1-1 TRBV15 -
CASRPGDRSPLHF TGTGCCAGCAGGCCAGGGGACAGGTCACCCCTCCACTTT TRBD1 TRBJ1-6 TRBV28 -
CSARTPTGRSYNEQFF TGCAGTGCTAGAACCCCGACAGGAAGAAGCTACAATGAGCAGTTCTTC - TRBJ2-1 TRBV20-1 few
CASSGDSLGGWSYNEQFF TGCGCCAGCAGCGGCGACAGCCTGGGAGGTTGGTCCTACAATGAGCAGTTCTTC - TRBJ2-1 TRBV5-1 many
CASRTVGAGGGFGQFF TGTGCCAGCAGGACCGTTGGAGCGGGAGGGGGATTCGGGCAGTTCTTC TRBD2 TRBJ2-1 TRBV28 -
CASSSRQVTYNEQFF TGTGCCAGCAGCTCCAGACAGGTTACCTACAATGAGCAGTTCTTC - TRBJ2-1 TRBV7-8 -
CASSYSPPWGVYNEQFF TGTGCCAGCAGTTACTCCCCCCCGTGGGGGGTCTACAATGAGCAGTTCTTC - TRBJ2-1 TRBV6-2/TRBV6-3 many
CASSRMGQGEIGYTF TGCGCCAGCAGCCGTATGGGGCAGGGGGAAATCGGCTACACCTTC TRBD1 TRBJ1-2 TRBV4-1 -
CASSFRQGAEAFF TGTGCCAGCAGTTTTAGGCAGGGGGCTGAAGCTTTCTTT TRBD1 TRBJ1-1 TRBV12-3/TRBV12-4 few
CASSFRTSGSSYEQYF TGTGCCAGCAGCTTTCGGACTAGCGGGAGCTCCTACGAGCAGTACTTC TRBD2 TRBJ2-7 TRBV11-2 -
CASSSPGDGSGEQYF TGTGCCAGCAGTTCTCCGGGGGACGGGAGCGGCGAGCAGTACTTC - TRBJ2-7 TRBV28 many
CASSQGRNGEQFF TGTGCCAGCAGCCAAGGTAGGAATGGTGAGCAGTTCTTC - TRBJ2-1 TRBV3-1 -
CASSADKSYEQYF TGTGCCAGCAGCGCGGACAAGTCCTACGAGCAGTACTTC - TRBJ2-7 TRBV7-7 -
CASTLRLAGYNEQFF TGTGCCAGCACCCTAAGACTAGCGGGATACAATGAGCAGTTCTTC TRBD2 TRBJ2-1 TRBV4-2 many
CSATDGGGHEQYF TGCAGTGCTACGGACGGGGGAGGACACGAGCAGTACTTC - TRBJ2-7 TRBV20-1 -
CASSLGRGRGTGGNQPQHF TGTGCCAGCAGTTTGGGGAGGGGCCGTGGGACAGGGGGCAATCAGCCCCAGCATTTT TRBD1 TRBJ1-5 TRBV28 few
CASSLGGAMAQYF TGTGCCAGCAGCTTGGGCGGGGCTATGGCCCAGTACTTC - TRBJ2-5 TRBV5-8 few
CASSLVGTDTQYF TGTGCCAGCAGTTTAGTCGGCACAGATACGCAGTATTTT - TRBJ2-3 TRBV28 -
CASSPIQGVGELFF TGTGCCAGCAGTCCTATTCAGGGAGTCGGGGAGCTGTTTTTT - TRBJ2-2 TRBV7-3 -
CASSQVAAGALYNEQFF TGTGCCAGCAGCCAAGTGGCGGCGGGAGCCCTCTACAATGAGCAGTTCTTC TRBD2 TRBJ2-1 TRBV3-1 few
CASSQDPGGGTGELFF TGTGCCAGCAGCCAAGATCCGGGAGGAGGCACCGGGGAGCTGTTTTTT TRBD2 TRBJ2-2 TRBV4-2 -
CASSLVGGSAAYEQYF TGCGCCAGCAGCTTGGTCGGCGGATCAGCGGCCTACGAGCAGTACTTC - TRBJ2-7 TRBV5-1 -
CASSEAGQGMLFF TGTGCCAGCAGTGAAGCGGGACAGGGTATGCTGTTTTTT TRBD1 TRBJ2-2 TRBV6-1 many
CASTGQVGYEQYF TGTGCCAGCACCGGACAGGTCGGCTACGAGCAGTACTTC TRBD1 TRBJ2-7 TRBV25-1 once
CAISGTGVNEKLFF TGTGCCATCAGCGGGACAGGGGTGAATGAAAAACTGTTTTTT TRBD1 TRBJ1-4 TRBV10-3 -
CASSQDAAEPSTDTQYF TGTGCCAGCAGCCAAGATGCCGCGGAACCGAGCACAGATACGCAGTATTTT - TRBJ2-3 TRBV14 few
CASRTLAGNTEAFF TGTGCCAGCAGGACGCTGGCGGGGAACACTGAAGCTTTCTTT - TRBJ1-1 TRBV28 -
CASRGQGDRHYGYTF TGTGCCAGCAGAGGGCAGGGGGATCGGCACTATGGCTACACCTTC TRBD1 TRBJ1-2 TRBV28 -
CASNCGVMNTEAFF TGTGCCTCTAACTGCGGGGTCATGAACACTGAAGCTTTCTTT - TRBJ1-1 TRBV12-3/TRBV12-4 -
CATTPQGSFEQYF TGTGCCACCACACCGCAGGGTTCATTCGAGCAGTACTTC - TRBJ2-7 TRBV10-3 -
CASSWARAGAEAFF TGTGCCAGCTCATGGGCTCGGGCGGGGGCTGAAGCTTTCTTT - TRBJ1-1 TRBV18 -
CSAREIRQITTNEKLFF TGCAGTGCTAGAGAAATACGACAGATTACAACTAATGAAAAACTGTTTTTT - TRBJ1-4 TRBV20-1 -
CSVGTSYEQYF TGCAGCGTTGGTACCTCCTACGAGCAGTACTTC - TRBJ2-7 TRBV29-1 few
CASSLTGGRTEAFF TGTGCCAGCAGTCTCACAGGGGGCCGGACTGAAGCTTTCTTT TRBD1 TRBJ1-1 TRBV27 -
CASSDASGDRRETQYF TGCGCCAGCAGTGACGCTAGCGGGGATCGGAGGGAGACCCAGTACTTC TRBD2 TRBJ2-5 TRBV10-2 few
CASSFVGFSYEQYF TGTGCCAGCAGTTTCGTCGGGTTCTCCTACGAGCAGTACTTC - TRBJ2-7 TRBV27 few
CASNPGLAGDEQYF TGTGCCAGCAATCCGGGACTAGCGGGGGACGAGCAGTACTTC TRBD2 TRBJ2-7 TRBV6-1 many
CASSPGGAIGAFF TGTGCCAGCAGCCCTGGGGGGGCCATAGGAGCTTTCTTT - TRBJ1-1 TRBV5-4 many
CASSGTSYEQYF TGCGCCAGCTCCGGGACTTCCTACGAGCAGTACTTC - TRBJ2-7 TRBV5-1 many
CASRSEGTRIGELFF TGTGCCAGTAGATCAGAGGGGACTAGAATCGGGGAGCTGTTTTTT TRBD2 TRBJ2-2 TRBV19 few
CASSPDSYGYTF TGTGCCAGCAGCCCGGACAGCTATGGCTACACCTTC - TRBJ1-2 TRBV5-4 few
CASSLDRVDWGRGIQYF TGTGCCAGTAGTTTAGACCGCGTGGACTGGGGCCGGGGCATTCAGTACTTC - TRBJ2-4 TRBV19 many
CASAGAISTDTQYF TGTGCCAGCGCAGGGGCTATCAGCACAGATACGCAGTATTTT - TRBJ2-3 TRBV28 -
CASSQRQPGQETQYF TGCGCCAGCAGCCAGCGGCAGCCTGGACAAGAGACCCAGTACTTC - TRBJ2-5 TRBV4-1 few